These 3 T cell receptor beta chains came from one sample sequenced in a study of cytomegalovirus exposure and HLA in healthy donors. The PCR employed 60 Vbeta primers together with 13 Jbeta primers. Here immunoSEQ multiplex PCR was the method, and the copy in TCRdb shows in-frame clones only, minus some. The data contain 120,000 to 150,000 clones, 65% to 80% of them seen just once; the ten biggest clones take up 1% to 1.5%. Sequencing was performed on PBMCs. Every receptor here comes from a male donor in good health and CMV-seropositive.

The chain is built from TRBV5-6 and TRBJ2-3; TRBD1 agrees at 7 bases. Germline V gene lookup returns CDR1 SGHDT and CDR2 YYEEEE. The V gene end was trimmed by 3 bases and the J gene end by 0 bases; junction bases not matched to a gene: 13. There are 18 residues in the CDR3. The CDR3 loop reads CASSYIDREVTSTDTQYF. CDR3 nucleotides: TGTGCCAGCAGCTATATTGACAGGGAAGTAACTAGCACAGATACGCAGTATTTT.

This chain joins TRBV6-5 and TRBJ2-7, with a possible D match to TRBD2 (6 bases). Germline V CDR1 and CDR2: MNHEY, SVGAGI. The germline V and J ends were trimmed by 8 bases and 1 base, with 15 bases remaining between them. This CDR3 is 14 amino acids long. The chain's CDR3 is CASARGKFSYEQYF. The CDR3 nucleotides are TGTGCCAGCGCCCGGGGGAAGTTTTCCTACGAGCAGTACTTC.

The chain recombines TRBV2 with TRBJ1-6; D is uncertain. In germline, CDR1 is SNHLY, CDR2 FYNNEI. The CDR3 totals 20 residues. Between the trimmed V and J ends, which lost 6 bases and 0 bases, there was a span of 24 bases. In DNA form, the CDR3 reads TGTGCCAGCAGGTACCCTTTGGGCAGACCTCTCAGCTCCTATAATTCACCCCTCCACTTT. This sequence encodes CASRYPLGRPLSSYNSPLHF.